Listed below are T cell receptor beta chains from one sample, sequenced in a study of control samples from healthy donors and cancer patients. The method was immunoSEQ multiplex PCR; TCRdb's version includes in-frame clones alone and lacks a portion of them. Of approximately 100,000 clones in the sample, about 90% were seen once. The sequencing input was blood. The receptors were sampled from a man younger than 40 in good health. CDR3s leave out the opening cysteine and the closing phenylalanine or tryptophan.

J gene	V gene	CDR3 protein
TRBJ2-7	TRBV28	ASSFLRYEQY
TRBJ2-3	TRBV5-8	ASSLAAGGYTDTQY
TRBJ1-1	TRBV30	AWTLALNTEAF
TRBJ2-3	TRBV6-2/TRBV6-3	ASSSGALSTDTQY
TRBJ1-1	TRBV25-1	ASSEVRGDRGTEAF
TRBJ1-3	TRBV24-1	ATSDRRAGNTIY
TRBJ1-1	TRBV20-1	SASNQGPNTEAF
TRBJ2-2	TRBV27	ASRQVSSPDTGELF
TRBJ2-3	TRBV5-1	ASSLGTTPY
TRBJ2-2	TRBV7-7	ASSLTGSTGELF
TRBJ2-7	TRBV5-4	ASSLDLQSYEQY
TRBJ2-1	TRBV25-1	ASSRDRASYNEQF
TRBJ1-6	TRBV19	ASTTLLYNSPLH
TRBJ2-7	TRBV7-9	ASSREYEQY
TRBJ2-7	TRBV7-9	ASSLDAGLFDYEQY
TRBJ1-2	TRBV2	ASSERTGSLGYT
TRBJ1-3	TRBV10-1	ASSEGSLGAGNTIY
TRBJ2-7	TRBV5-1	ASSSDREGPYEQY
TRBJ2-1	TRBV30	ACRFGTGSYNEQF
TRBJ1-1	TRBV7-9	ASSLRTQMNTEAF
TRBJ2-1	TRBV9	ASSVGEDEQF
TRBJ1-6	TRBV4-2	ASSHPIWDRGRSPLH
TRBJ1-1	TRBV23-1	ASSRRTENTEAF
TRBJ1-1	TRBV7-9	ASSWGGNGAEAF
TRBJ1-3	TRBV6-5	ASRTGRSGNTIY
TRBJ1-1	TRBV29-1	SVDGRLMNTEAF
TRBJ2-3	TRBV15	ATSEIAGTGRDTQY
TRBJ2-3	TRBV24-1	ATSDLTSGSPDTQY
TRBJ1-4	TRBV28	ASSHLLSGEKLF
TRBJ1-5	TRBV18	ASSPGGGGLGNQPQH
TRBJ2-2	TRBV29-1	SVEGAHTGELF
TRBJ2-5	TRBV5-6	ASSTGQGETQY
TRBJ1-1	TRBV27	ASRAHRGYTEAF
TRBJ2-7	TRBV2	ASSGQTEKTFYEQY
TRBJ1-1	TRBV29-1	SVEEMLGQISSNTEAF
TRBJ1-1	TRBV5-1	ASSFRGNTEAF
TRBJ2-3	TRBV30	AWTLVSSTDTQY
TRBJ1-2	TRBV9	ASSPNGNYGYT
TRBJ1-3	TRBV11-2	ASSLQGLHGHTIY
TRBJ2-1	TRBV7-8	ASSSLKAGVEQF
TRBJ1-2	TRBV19	ASSKQGTGYT
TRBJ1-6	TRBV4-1	ASSQEAFYNSPLH